This entry lists 15 T cell receptor beta chains sequenced from one sample in a study of shared clonotypes between healthy human individuals. Some clones are missing from TCRdb's copy, which holds only in-frame ones; the method was immunoSEQ multiplex PCR. The data show about 2 million clones, with over 85% seen just once and 0.9% to 1.3% held by the top ten. Naive CD8 populations comprised CD45RO-negative cells positively selected for CCR7, excluding terminally differentiated effector memory CD45RA+ cells. Sequencing was carried out using naive CD8+ T cells sorted from blood. These receptor sequences come from a man between 18 and 35 years old in good health.

The V and J genes are TRBV10-2 and TRBJ1-2; tentatively, D is TRBD1 (5 bases). The V end lost 2 bases, the J end lost 4 bases, and 11 bases lay between the germline ends. CDR1 is WSHSY and CDR2 is SAAADI in the germline V gene. The CDR3 contains 14 residues. CDR3 sequence: CASSEPGVLYGYTF. For the CDR3, the DNA is TGCGCCAGCAGTGAGCCGGGGGTCCTCTATGGCTACACCTTC.

The J gene is TRBJ1-3, the V gene TRBV7-9, with D hard to call. The CDR3 runs 14 residues. The germline CDR1 and CDR2 sequences are SEHNR and FQNEAQ (reference sequence). With 5 bases removed from V and 0 bases from J, the gap between germline ends came to 8 bases. CDR3 sequence reads: CASSPVLSGNTIYF. In DNA, the CDR3 is TGTGCCAGCAGCCCGGTTCTCTCTGGAAACACCATATATTTT.

The chain carries TRBV27 and TRBJ1-1; 7 positions match TRBD1. Unmatched junction bases numbered 9, after V lost 5 bases and J lost 0 bases. The CDR3 has 16 residues. Germline assignment: CDR1 MNHEY and CDR2 SMNVEV (reference sequence). This chain's CDR3 is CASSPEGTALNTEAFF. DNA of the CDR3: TGTGCCAGCAGTCCGGAGGGGACAGCCTTGAACACTGAAGCTTTCTTT.

This clone has only one observation. The rearrangement joins TRBV30 to TRBJ2-7, with D possibly being TRBD2 (5 bases). The germline CDR1 and CDR2 sequences are GTSNPN and SVGIG (reference sequence). Trimming cost V 5 bases and J 6 bases, with 17 bases left between them. The CDR3 has 13 amino acids. Here the CDR3 reads CAWGYGGFGEQYF. The CDR3 coding sequence is TGTGCCTGGGGATATGGCGGGTTCGGCGAGCAGTACTTC.

The V and J genes are TRBV4-1 and TRBJ2-3, with D possibly TRBD2 on 5 matching bases. This CDR3 region has 14 residues. The germline V gene has CDR1 MGHRA and CDR2 YSYEKL. The V gene lost 5 bases and the J gene lost 4 bases, with 13 bases spanning the gap. CDR3 residues: CASSAIRGADTQYF. The CDR3 DNA reads as TGCGCCAGCAGCGCGATTCGGGGAGCAGATACGCAGTATTTT.

The chain is built from TRBV4-1 and TRBJ2-5; 7 nucleotides line up with TRBD2. The germline CDR1 and CDR2 sequences are MGHRA and YSYEKL. V shed 0 bases, J shed 5 bases, and the junction held 6 bases outside the gene matches. This CDR3 region has 15 residues. CDR3 coding DNA: TGCGCCAGCAGCCAAGATGGGAGGGTAGAGGAGACCCAGTACTTC. Translated, it gives CASSQDGRVEETQYF.

The V call is TRBV27, the J call TRBJ1-1; 8 nucleotides align to TRBD1. Germline loops: CDR1 MNHEY, CDR2 SMNVEV (reference sequence). V shed 6 bases, J shed 1 base, and the junction held 7 bases outside the gene matches. The CDR3 extends over 15 amino acids. CDR3 DNA sequence: TGTGCCAGCAGGAGACCGGGACAGGCGAACACTGAAGCTTTCTTT. Protein product: CASRRPGQANTEAFF.

CDR3 sequence: CASSQHPDGQETQYF. In DNA form, the CDR3 reads TGCGCCAGCAGCCAACATCCTGACGGACAAGAGACCCAGTACTTC. V and J are TRBV4-1 and TRBJ2-5; D is unclear. The CDR3 consists of 15 residues. V lost 2 bases to trimming and J lost 2 bases, with 12 bases between them. Germline CDR1 reads MGHRA; CDR2 reads YSYEKL.

The V gene is TRBV4-3, the J gene TRBJ2-1; D assignment may be TRBD1 or TRBD2 (5 bases each). Deletions cut 4 bases from V and 6 bases from J, with 10 bases between. Germline V gene data show CDR1 as LGHNA and CDR2 as YSLEER. The CDR3 runs 13 residues. In nucleotides, the CDR3 is TGCGCCAGCAGCCCGGGACGTGGCAATGAGCAGTTCTTC. Encoded protein: CASSPGRGNEQFF.

Points on this clone: The same CDR3 also results from other DNA sequences found in this sample. The chain carries TRBV4-1 and TRBJ2-7; D remains unclear. This CDR3 comprises 12 residues. V lost 0 bases to trimming and J lost 6 bases, with 6 bases between them. CDR1 MGHRA and CDR2 YSYEKL come from the germline V gene. CDR3 in DNA: TGCGCCAGCAGCCAAGAAGGGCTCGAGCAGTACTTC. Amino acids: CASSQEGLEQYF.

The chain joins TRBV5-4 to TRBJ2-7; 10 bases are shared with TRBD1. The CDR3 consists of 15 residues. Germline V gives CDR1 SGHNT, CDR2 YYREEE (reference sequence). With 4 bases clipped from V and 3 bases from J, the junction kept 7 bases outside the gene matches. CDR3 region: CASSTGTGDLYEQYF. The CDR3 nucleotides are TGTGCCAGCAGCACCGGGACAGGGGACCTCTACGAGCAGTACTTC.

This chain joins TRBV6-1 and TRBJ2-2; 7 positions match TRBD2. This CDR3 is built from 16 residues. The germline gives CDR1 MNHNS, CDR2 SASEGT. Trimming removed 2 bases from V and 7 bases from J; junction bases left unmatched: 10. As DNA, the CDR3 is TGTGCCAGCAGTGAATTGCGCGGGGGAGGGAACGGGGAGCTGTTTTTT. It translates to CASSELRGGGNGELFF.

V is TRBV27 and J is TRBJ1-2; 7 nucleotides agree with TRBD1. The germline CDR1 and CDR2 sequences are MNHEY and SMNVEV (reference sequence). With V trimmed by 10 bases and J by 7 bases, 6 bases remained unmatched. This CDR3 contains 11 residues. CDR3 nucleotides: TGTGCCACCAAGGGGGCTTTTGGCTACACCTTC. This sequence encodes CATKGAFGYTF.

A note on this clone: Other DNA sequences in this sample translate to the same CDR3. The chain joins TRBV7-2 to TRBJ2-7; TRBD2 agrees at 8 bases. J was trimmed by 4 bases and V by 3 bases; bases with no gene match: 5. CDR1 SGHTA and CDR2 FQGNSA come from the germline V gene. The CDR3 consists of 14 residues. CDR3 residues: CASSFAGGAYEQYF. Written as DNA, the CDR3 is TGTGCCAGCAGCTTTGCGGGAGGTGCGTACGAGCAGTACTTC.

The CDR3 spells CASSVGDMNTEAFF. The CDR3, as DNA: TGTGCCAGCAGCGTAGGGGACATGAACACTGAAGCTTTCTTT. The J gene is TRBJ1-1, the V gene TRBV9; a weak D match, TRBD1 (6 bases). V gave up 0 bases and J gave up 0 bases, with 6 bases separating them. The CDR3 spans 14 residues. Germline CDR1 and CDR2: SGDLS and YYNGEE.